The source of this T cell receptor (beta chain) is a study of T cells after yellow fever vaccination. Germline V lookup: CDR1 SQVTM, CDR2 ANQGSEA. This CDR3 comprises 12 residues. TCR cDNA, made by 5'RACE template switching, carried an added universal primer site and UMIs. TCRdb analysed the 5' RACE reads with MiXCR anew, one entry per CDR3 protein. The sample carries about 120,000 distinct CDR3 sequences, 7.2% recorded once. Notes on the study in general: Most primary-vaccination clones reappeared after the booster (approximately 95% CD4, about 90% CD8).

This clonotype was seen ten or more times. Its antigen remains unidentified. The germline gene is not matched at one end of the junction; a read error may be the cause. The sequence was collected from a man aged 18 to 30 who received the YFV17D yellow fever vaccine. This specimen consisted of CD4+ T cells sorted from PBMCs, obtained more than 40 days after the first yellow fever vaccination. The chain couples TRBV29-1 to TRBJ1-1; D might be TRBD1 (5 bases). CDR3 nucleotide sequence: TGCAGCATTGAGCAGGGAGGGACTGAAGCTTTCTTT. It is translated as CSIEQGGTEAFF.